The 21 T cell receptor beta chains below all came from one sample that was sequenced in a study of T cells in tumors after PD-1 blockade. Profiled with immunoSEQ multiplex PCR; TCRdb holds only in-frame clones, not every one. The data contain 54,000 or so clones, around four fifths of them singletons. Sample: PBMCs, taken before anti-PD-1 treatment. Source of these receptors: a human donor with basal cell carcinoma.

CDR3 region: CASSSAGAGSSYNEQFF. CDR3 bases: TGTGCCAGCAGCTCAGCTGGGGCGGGGAGCTCCTACAATGAGCAGTTCTTC. The chain is built from TRBV7-9 and TRBJ2-1; perhaps TRBD2 as D (6 bases). In germline, CDR1 is SEHNR, CDR2 FQNEAQ (reference sequence). This CDR3 contains 17 residues. Trimming left V 4 bases short and J 0 bases short, with 16 bases between.

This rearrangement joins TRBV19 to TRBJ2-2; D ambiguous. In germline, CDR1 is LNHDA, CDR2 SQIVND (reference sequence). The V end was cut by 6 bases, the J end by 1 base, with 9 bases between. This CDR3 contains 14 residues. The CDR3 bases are TGTGCCAGTAGACAAGGACGGAACACCGGGGAGCTGTTTTTT. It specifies CASRQGRNTGELFF. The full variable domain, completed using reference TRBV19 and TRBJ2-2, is DGGITQSPKYLFRKEGQNVTLSCEQNLNHDAMYWYRQDPGQGLRLIYYSQIVNDFQKGDIAEGYSVSREKKESFPLTVTSAQKNPTAFYLCASRQGRNTGELFFGEGSRLTVL.

The CDR3 spells CASKPRTAAYEQYF. The CDR3 DNA sequence: TGTGCCAGCAAGCCTCGGACCGCCGCCTACGAGCAGTACTTC. The gene calls are TRBV25-1 and TRBJ2-7; D gene ambiguous. Germline CDR1 is MGHDK and CDR2 is SYGVNS. Between the trimmed V and J ends, which lost 7 bases and 2 bases, there was a span of 15 bases. This CDR3 has 14 residues.

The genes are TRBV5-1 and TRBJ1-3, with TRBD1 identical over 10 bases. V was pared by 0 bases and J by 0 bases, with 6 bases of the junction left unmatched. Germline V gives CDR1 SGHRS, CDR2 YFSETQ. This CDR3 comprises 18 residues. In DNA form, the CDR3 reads TGCGCCAGCAGCTTGGGGGGGACAGGGGTCAGCTCTGGAAACACCATATATTTT. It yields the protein CASSLGGTGVSSGNTIYF.

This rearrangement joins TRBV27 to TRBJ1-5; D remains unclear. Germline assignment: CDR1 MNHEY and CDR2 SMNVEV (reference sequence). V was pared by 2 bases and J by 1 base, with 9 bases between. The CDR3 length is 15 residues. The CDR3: CASSLGPGSNQPQHF. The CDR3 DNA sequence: TGTGCCAGCAGTTTAGGTCCGGGAAGCAATCAGCCCCAGCATTTT.

The chain's CDR3 is CASSLGAGKSNSPLHF. For the CDR3, the DNA is TGTGCCAGCAGCTTAGGGGCGGGAAAGAGTAATTCACCCCTCCACTTT. The rearrangement uses TRBV7-6 and TRBJ1-6; D uncertain. Trimming cost V 1 base and J 6 bases, with 13 bases left between them. The germline gives CDR1 SGHVS, CDR2 FNYEAQ. CDR3 length: 16 amino acids.

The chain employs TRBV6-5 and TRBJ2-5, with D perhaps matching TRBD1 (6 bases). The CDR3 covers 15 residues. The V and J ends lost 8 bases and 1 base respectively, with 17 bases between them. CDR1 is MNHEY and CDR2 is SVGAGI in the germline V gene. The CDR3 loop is CASLGLGAAQETQYF. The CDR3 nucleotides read TGTGCCAGCTTAGGGCTGGGGGCCGCCCAAGAGACCCAGTACTTC.

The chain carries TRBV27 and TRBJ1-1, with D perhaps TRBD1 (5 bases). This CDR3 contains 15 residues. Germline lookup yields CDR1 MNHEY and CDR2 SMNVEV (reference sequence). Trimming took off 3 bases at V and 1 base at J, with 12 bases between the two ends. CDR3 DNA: TGTGCCAGCAGTTTCTTGGACATGAAGAACACTGAAGCTTTCTTT. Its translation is CASSFLDMKNTEAFF.

The CDR3 protein is CASSLAGSHEQYF. The CDR3 DNA reads as TGTGCCAGCAGCTTAGCAGGGTCCCACGAGCAGTACTTC. The V call is TRBV11-3, the J call TRBJ2-7; maybe TRBD1 (5 bases). Looked up from germline, CDR1 is SGHNT and CDR2 is YENEEA. The V and J ends lost 1 base and 5 bases respectively, with 9 bases between them. There are 13 residues in the CDR3.

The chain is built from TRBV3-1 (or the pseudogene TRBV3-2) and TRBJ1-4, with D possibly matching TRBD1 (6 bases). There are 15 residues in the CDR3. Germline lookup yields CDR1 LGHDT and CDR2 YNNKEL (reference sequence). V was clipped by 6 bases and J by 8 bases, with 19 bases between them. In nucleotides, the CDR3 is TGTGCCAGCAGTCAGAGGGGGACCGGGGGAGAAAAACTGTTTTTT. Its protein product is CASSQRGTGGEKLFF.

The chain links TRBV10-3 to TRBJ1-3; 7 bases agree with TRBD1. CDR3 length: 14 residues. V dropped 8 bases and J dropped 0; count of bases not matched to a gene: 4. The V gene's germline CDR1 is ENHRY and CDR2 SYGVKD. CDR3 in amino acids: CAIRRDSSGNTIYF. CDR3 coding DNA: TGTGCCATCCGAAGGGACAGCTCTGGAAACACCATATATTTT.

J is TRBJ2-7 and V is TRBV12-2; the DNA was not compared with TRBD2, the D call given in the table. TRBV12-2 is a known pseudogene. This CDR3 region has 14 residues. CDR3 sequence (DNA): TGTGCAAGTCCCGCTCGGAGGGTATTAAACGAGCAGTACTTC. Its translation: CASPARRVLNEQYF.

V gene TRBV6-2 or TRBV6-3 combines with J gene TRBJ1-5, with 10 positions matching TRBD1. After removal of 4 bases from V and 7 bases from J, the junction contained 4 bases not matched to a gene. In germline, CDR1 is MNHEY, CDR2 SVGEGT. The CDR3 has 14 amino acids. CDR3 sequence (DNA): TGTGCCAGCAGTTCGACAGGGGGCGGCCAGCCCCAGCATTTT. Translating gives CASSSTGGGQPQHF.

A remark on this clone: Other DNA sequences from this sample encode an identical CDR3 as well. CDR3 coding DNA: TGTGCCAGCAGTTTGGGTGAAAAACTGTTTTTT. Translation gives CASSLGEKLFF. V is TRBV12-3 or TRBV12-4 and J is TRBJ1-4; unclear D gene. V was pared by 3 bases and J by 7 bases, with 3 bases between. The CDR3 is made up of 11 amino acids.

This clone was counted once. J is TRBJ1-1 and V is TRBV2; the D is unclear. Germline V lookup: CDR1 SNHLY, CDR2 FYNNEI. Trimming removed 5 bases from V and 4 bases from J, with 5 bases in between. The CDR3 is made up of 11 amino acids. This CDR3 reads CASSFSTEAFF. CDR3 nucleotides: TGTGCCAGCAGTTTCAGCACTGAAGCTTTCTTT. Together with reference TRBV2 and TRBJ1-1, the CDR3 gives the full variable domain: EPEVTQTPSHQVTQMGQEVILRCVPISNHLYFYWYRQILGQKVEFLVSFYNNEISEKSEIFDDQFSVERPDGSNFTLKIRSTKLEDSAMYFCASSFSTEAFFGQGTRLTVV.

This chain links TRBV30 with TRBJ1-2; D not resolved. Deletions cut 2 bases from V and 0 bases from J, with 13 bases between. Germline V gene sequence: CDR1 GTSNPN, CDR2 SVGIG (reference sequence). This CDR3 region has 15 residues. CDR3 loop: CAWSKGSPANYGYTF. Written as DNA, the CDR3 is TGTGCCTGGAGTAAAGGCAGTCCGGCTAACTATGGCTACACCTTC.

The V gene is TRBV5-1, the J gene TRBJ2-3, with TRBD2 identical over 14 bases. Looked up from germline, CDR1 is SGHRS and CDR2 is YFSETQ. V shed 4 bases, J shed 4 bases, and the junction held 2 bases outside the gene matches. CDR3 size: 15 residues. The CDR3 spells CASSMGLAGADTQYF. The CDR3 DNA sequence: TGCGCCAGCAGCATGGGACTAGCGGGGGCAGATACGCAGTATTTT.

The CDR3 region has the DNA TGTGCCAGCAGCTTAGTAGGGGTACCCTCCTACGAGCAGTACTTC. Its translation is CASSLVGVPSYEQYF. The chain recombines TRBV7-2 with TRBJ2-7, with D perhaps matching TRBD1 (5 bases). The V end lost 1 base, the J end lost 0 bases, and 10 bases lay between the germline ends. Germline-derived CDR1 and CDR2 are SGHTA and FQGNSA. The CDR3 is made up of 15 amino acids.

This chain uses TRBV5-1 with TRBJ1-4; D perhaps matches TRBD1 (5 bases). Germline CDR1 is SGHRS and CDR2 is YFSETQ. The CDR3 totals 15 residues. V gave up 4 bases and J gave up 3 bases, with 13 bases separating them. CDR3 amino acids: CASSPTGGPNEKLFF. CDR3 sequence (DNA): TGCGCCAGCAGCCCCACGGGGGGTCCTAATGAAAAACTGTTTTTT.

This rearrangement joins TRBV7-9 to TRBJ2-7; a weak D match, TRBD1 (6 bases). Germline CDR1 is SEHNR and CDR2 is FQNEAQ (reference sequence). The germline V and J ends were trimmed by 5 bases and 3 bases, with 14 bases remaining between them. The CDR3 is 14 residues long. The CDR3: CASSIMAGDYEQYF. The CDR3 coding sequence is TGTGCCAGCAGCATTATGGCAGGGGACTACGAGCAGTACTTC.

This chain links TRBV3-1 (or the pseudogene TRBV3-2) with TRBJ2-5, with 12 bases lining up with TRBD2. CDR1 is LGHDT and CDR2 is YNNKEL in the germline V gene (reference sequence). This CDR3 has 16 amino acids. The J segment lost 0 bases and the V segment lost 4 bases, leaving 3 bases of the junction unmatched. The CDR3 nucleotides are TGTGCCAGCAGCCCGTGGACTAGCGGGGACCAAGAGACCCAGTACTTC. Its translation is CASSPWTSGDQETQYF.